This entry lists 20 T cell receptor beta chains sequenced from one sample in a study of T cell repertoires in cytomegalovirus infection. TCRdb called the reads again in MiXCR, with one record for every CDR3 protein. Among more than 300,000 distinct CDR3 sequences listed, 34% were seen once. Antigens for these TCRs are unknown. The sample here was cultured PBMCs, taken from culture after CMV antigen stimulation. The receptors were sampled from a human donor in good health (CMV status not recorded). Some clones in this sample may be carry-over from other donors' samples.

The V gene is TRBV19, the J gene TRBJ2-3, with D hard to call. Trimming shortened V by 5 bases and J by 4 bases, and 10 bases separated the two germline ends. This CDR3 has 13 residues. CDR1 LNHDA and CDR2 SQIVND come from the germline V gene (reference sequence). CDR3 protein: CASSQTLPDTQYF. CDR3 nucleotides: TGTGCCAGTAGTCAAACTCTGCCAGATACGCAGTATTTT.

In this sample, this clonotype turned up a few times. CDR3 DNA: TGTGCCAGCACCACGGGACAAAGTTCACCCCTCCACTTT. Translated: CASTTGQSSPLHF. V and J are TRBV6-1 and TRBJ1-6, with TRBD1 as a possible D gene (6 bases). The V end lost 7 bases, the J end lost 9 bases, and 13 bases lay between the germline ends. Germline loops: CDR1 MNHNS, CDR2 SASEGT. The length of the CDR3 is 13 residues.

This clonotype was observed at least ten times. This sequence joins TRBV7-2 and TRBJ2-5; 7 nucleotides align to TRBD1. The ends lost 5 bases at V and 3 bases at J; junction bases unmatched: 3. Looked up from germline, CDR1 is SGHTA and CDR2 is FQGNSA. There are 13 residues in the CDR3. For the CDR3, the DNA is TGTGCCAGCAGCCGGGACAGAAAAGAGACCCAGTACTTC. Its translation: CASSRDRKETQYF.

This clonotype was recorded many times. The chain is built from TRBV7-2 and TRBJ2-5; either TRBD1 or TRBD2 may fit D (5 bases each). Germline-derived CDR1 and CDR2 are SGHTA and FQGNSA. V lost 2 bases, J lost 7 bases, and 23 bases lay in between. The CDR3 runs 17 residues. For the CDR3, the DNA is TGTGCCAGCAGCTTAACTCCGGGACCGACATATGCAGTGACCCAGTACTTC. Translating gives CASSLTPGPTYAVTQYF.

The chain couples TRBV7-9 to TRBJ1-3; TRBD1 aligns across 8 bases. CDR1 and CDR2 (germline): SEHNR, FQNEAQ (reference sequence). V lost 3 bases and J lost 1; bases outside the gene matches: 8. The CDR3 sequence is 17 residues long. DNA for the CDR3: TGTGCCAGCAGCTTCCGCTTACGGACAGGGTCTGGAAACACCATATATTTT. Amino acid sequence: CASSFRLRTGSGNTIYF.

This chain links TRBV6-8 with TRBJ2-4, with D possibly matching TRBD1 (5 bases). Germline lookup yields CDR1 MNHGY and CDR2 SAAAGT. The length of the CDR3 is 16 residues. The V and J ends lost 0 bases and 2 bases respectively, with 11 bases between them. The CDR3 coding sequence is TGTGCCAGCAGTTACTCGGCAGGGCCACCCAAAAACATTCAGTACTTC. Residues: CASSYSAGPPKNIQYF.

The J gene is TRBJ2-5, the V gene TRBV29-1; 8 bases line up with TRBD2. Germline CDR1 and CDR2: SQVTM and ANQGSEA. J lost 3 bases, V lost 6 bases, and 6 bases had no gene match. The length of the CDR3 is 13 residues. CDR3 loop: CSVAALAEETQYF. As DNA, the CDR3 is TGCAGCGTAGCGGCACTAGCGGAAGAGACCCAGTACTTC.

The rearrangement links TRBV28 to TRBJ1-5, with D unclear. Trimming stripped 6 bases from V and 2 bases from J, with 14 bases between. Per germline, CDR1 MDHEN and CDR2 SYDVKM. The CDR3 spans 15 residues. The CDR3 nucleotides are TGTGCCAGCAGACCCCCGACTCAACGCAATCAGCCCCAGCATTTT. This encodes CASRPPTQRNQPQHF.

The sample holds a few counts of this clonotype. The chain has TRBV7-2 and TRBJ1-5; D call uncertain. The CDR3 spans 13 residues. Trimming took off 1 base at V and 7 bases at J, with 8 bases between the two ends. CDR1 SGHTA and CDR2 FQGNSA come from the germline V gene. The CDR3 sequence is CASSLDPQQPQHF. The CDR3 coding sequence is TGTGCCAGCAGCTTAGACCCCCAACAGCCCCAGCATTTT. Drawing the rest from reference TRBV7-2 and TRBJ1-5, the complete variable domain is GAGVSQSPSNKVTEKGKDVELRCDPISGHTALYWYRQSLGQGLEFLIYFQGNSAPDKSGLPSDRFSAERTGGSVSTLTIQRTQQEDSAVYLCASSLDPQQPQHFGDGTRLSIL.

The gene calls are TRBV4-1 and TRBJ1-2, with 7 bases matching TRBD1. The V and J ends lost 4 bases and 5 bases, in that order; junction bases with no gene match: 13. There are 16 residues in the CDR3. CDR1 is MGHRA, CDR2 YSYEKL, per germline. The CDR3 DNA sequence: TGCGCCAGCAGCCTACGGGACAGCGACTTTTTATATGGCTACACCTTC. It encodes CASSLRDSDFLYGYTF.

The count of this clonotype is one. The chain uses TRBV10-3 and TRBJ1-2, with 8 bases lining up with TRBD1. V trimming: 5 bases; J trimming: 8 bases; junction bases outside the gene matches: 7. CDR3 length equals 13 residues. Looked up from germline, CDR1 is ENHRY and CDR2 is SYGVKD. This chain's CDR3 is CAISRQGTEGYTF. CDR3 bases: TGTGCCATCAGTCGACAGGGGACGGAGGGCTACACCTTC.

The DNA of the CDR3 is TGCAGCGTTGAAGATCAATCCGGTGAGCAGTTCTTC. It is translated as CSVEDQSGEQFF. The rearrangement uses TRBV29-1 and TRBJ2-1; no clear D. Germline-derived CDR1 and CDR2 are SQVTM and ANQGSEA. CDR3 size: 12 residues. Trimming took 0 bases from V and 9 from J, leaving 9 bases between them.

This clonotype showed up just once. This sequence joins TRBV6-6 and TRBJ2-7; 7 bases line up with TRBD1. The trim removed 7 bases at V and 8 bases at J, leaving 8 bases unmatched. Germline V gene data show CDR1 as MNHNY and CDR2 as SVGAGI (reference sequence). The CDR3 loop spans 12 amino acids. This CDR3 is CASTYEGAQQYF. CDR3 DNA: TGTGCCAGCACGTACGAGGGGGCCCAGCAGTACTTC.

The V and J genes are TRBV7-2 and TRBJ2-7; no clear D. There are 15 residues in the CDR3. CDR1 is SGHTA and CDR2 is FQGNSA in the germline V gene. Trimming pared 3 bases from V and 6 bases from J, leaving 18 bases between. The CDR3, as DNA: TGTGCCAGCAGCTTCCACCAACCGCCCGGTGCCGAGCAGTACTTC. Residues: CASSFHQPPGAEQYF.

This clonotype has more than one count but fewer than ten. The chain has TRBV20-1 and TRBJ2-4, with TRBD2 matching 7 bases. With V trimmed by 1 base and J by 9 bases, 9 bases remained unmatched. Germline values: CDR1 DFQATT, CDR2 SNEGSKA (reference sequence). This CDR3 contains 14 residues. The CDR3 loop reads CSARGGSGLGIQYF. DNA for the CDR3: TGCAGTGCTAGAGGGGGTAGCGGACTAGGCATTCAGTACTTC.

CDR3 in DNA: TGTGCCAGCAGTGGATTCGTAGCGGGAGGCTACGAGCAGTACGTC. This translates into CASSGFVAGGYEQYV. The chain uses TRBV7-6 and TRBJ2-7; the match to TRBD2 covers 10 bases. Germline assignment: CDR1 SGHVS and CDR2 FNYEAQ. This CDR3 region has 15 residues. V lost 6 bases to trimming and J lost 3 bases; unmatched junction nucleotides: 8.

The rearrangement links TRBV6-5 to TRBJ2-3; 9 bases agree with TRBD2. Germline CDR1 is MNHEY and CDR2 is SVGAGI. With 1 base clipped from V and 3 bases from J, the junction kept 2 bases outside the gene matches. This CDR3 region has 15 residues. The CDR3 sequence: CASSYLAGGTDTQYF. The CDR3 nucleotides read TGTGCCAGCAGTTACTTGGCGGGAGGGACAGATACGCAGTATTTT.

This chain links TRBV24-1 with TRBJ2-5, with 7 bases that match TRBD2. This CDR3 is 13 amino acids long. The germline V gene encodes CDR1 KGHDR and CDR2 SFDVKD. V was clipped by 9 bases and J by 2 bases; unmatched bases: 5. The CDR3 spells CATAIGGQETQYF. CDR3 DNA sequence: TGTGCCACCGCAATCGGGGGGCAAGAGACCCAGTACTTC.

J is TRBJ2-1 and V is TRBV6-6; TRBD2 matches 7 bases. Trimming at V came to 1 base and at J to 7 bases, leaving 16 bases not matched to a gene. CDR3 size: 18 residues. The V gene's germline CDR1 is MNHNY and CDR2 SVGAGI (reference sequence). The CDR3 here is CASSYFSSGGGPRNEQFF. CDR3 in DNA: TGTGCCAGCAGTTACTTTTCGTCGGGGGGAGGGCCGAGGAATGAGCAGTTCTTC.

The chain has TRBV7-3 and TRBJ2-1; D not resolved. V gave up 0 bases and J gave up 5 bases, with 5 bases separating them. Germline V gives CDR1 SGHTA, CDR2 FQGTGA. The CDR3 runs 13 residues. CDR3 bases: TGTGCCAGCAGCTTAACTACTAACAATGAGCAGTTCTTC. It is translated as CASSLTTNNEQFF.